A single sample gave rise to the 13 T cell receptor beta chains below, sequenced in a study of blood T cell repertoires in COVID-19. Assay used: immunoSEQ multiplex PCR; TCRdb lists only in-frame clones, some missing. The sample has more than 60,000 clones, 88% seen once. Sequencing was done on a sample of peripheral blood. Receptors were obtained from a woman in her fifties or sixties with COVID-19, enrolled during active disease.

The rearrangement uses TRBV6-2 or TRBV6-3 and TRBJ1-6; no reliable D call. Germline V lookup: CDR1 MNHEY, CDR2 SVGEGT. V gave up 6 bases and J gave up 7 bases, with 16 bases separating them. CDR3 size: 15 residues. The CDR3 here is CASSAKRVKNSPLHF. The CDR3 bases are TGTGCCAGCAGCGCTAAACGGGTCAAGAATTCACCCCTCCACTTT.

This chain uses TRBV6-5 with TRBJ2-3; 9 positions match TRBD2. Germline trimming cut 10 bases from V and 4 bases from J; bases unmatched to any gene: 6. The CDR3 sequence is 13 residues long. Germline assignment: CDR1 MNHEY and CDR2 SVGAGI. CDR3 DNA sequence: TGTGCCACCCGCGGGAGGGCCCCAGATACGCAGTATTTT. Translating gives CATRGRAPDTQYF.

The rearrangement uses TRBV18 and TRBJ2-7, with a weak D call TRBD1 (6 bases). Trimming pared 1 base from V and 0 bases from J, leaving 7 bases between. The CDR3 runs 14 residues. Germline V CDR1 and CDR2: KGHSH, LQKENI. The CDR3 DNA reads as TGTGCCAGCTCACCACTGGACAGCTCCTACGAGCAGTACTTC. It yields the protein CASSPLDSSYEQYF.

The CDR3 bases are TGTGCCAGCAGCTCCTTCGTCACCACTGCTAACTATGGCTACACCTTC. Its protein is CASSSFVTTANYGYTF. V is TRBV5-5 and J is TRBJ1-2; the D is unclear. The CDR3 runs to 16 residues. CDR1 is SGHKS, CDR2 YYEKEE, per germline (reference sequence). The V end lost 3 bases, the J end lost 0 bases, and 15 bases lay between the germline ends. The variable domain in full, with the rest retrieved from reference TRBV5-5 and TRBJ1-2, is DAGVTQSPTHLIKTRGQQVTLRCSPISGHKSVSWYQQVLGQGPQFIFQYYEKEERGRGNFPDRFSARQFPNYSSELNVNALLLGDSALYLCASSSFVTTANYGYTFGSGTRLTVV.

This sequence joins TRBV19 and TRBJ1-5, with D perhaps matching TRBD1 (6 bases). V lost 9 bases, J lost 6 bases, and 24 bases lay in between. Germline lookup yields CDR1 LNHDA and CDR2 SQIVND (reference sequence). The length of the CDR3 is 16 residues. The CDR3 loop reads CASTPWGQGLSQPQHF. CDR3 nucleotide sequence: TGTGCCAGCACCCCTTGGGGGCAGGGATTAAGTCAGCCCCAGCATTTT.

The rearrangement uses TRBV6-5 and TRBJ1-1, with D unresolved. The germline V gene encodes CDR1 MNHEY and CDR2 SVGAGI. Trimming took off 5 bases at V and 3 bases at J, with 13 bases between the two ends. The CDR3 spans 14 residues. CDR3 amino acids: CASSPEVGDTEAFF. CDR3 nucleotides: TGTGCCAGCAGTCCGGAGGTCGGGGACACTGAAGCTTTCTTT.

This clone was seen a handful of times. The chain is built from TRBV4-3 and TRBJ2-2, with 7 bases aligning to TRBD2. V gave up 2 bases and J gave up 3 bases; unmatched junction bases: 6. Germline CDR1 is LGHNA and CDR2 is YSLEER. The CDR3 is 16 amino acids. CDR3 in DNA: TGCGCCAGCAGCCAATATACTAGCGCTTACACCGGGGAGCTGTTTTTT. This gives the protein CASSQYTSAYTGELFF.

V and J are TRBV7-6 and TRBJ2-1, with 7 bases lining up with TRBD2. CDR3 length: 15 amino acids. CDR1 is SGHVS, CDR2 FNYEAQ, per germline. V lost 5 bases, J lost 4 bases, and 8 bases stayed unmatched. The CDR3 protein is CASSLGGDPYNEQFF. The CDR3 DNA reads as TGTGCCAGCAGCCTTGGGGGGGACCCATACAATGAGCAGTTCTTC.

This chain joins TRBV29-1 and TRBJ2-7; D perhaps matches TRBD1 (5 bases). The CDR3 consists of 12 residues. CDR1 SQVTM and CDR2 ANQGSEA come from the germline V gene. V was clipped by 7 bases and J by 1 base, with 11 bases between them. CDR3 residues: CSARRQSYEQYF. In DNA, the CDR3 is TGCAGCGCCAGGAGACAGTCCTACGAGCAGTACTTC.

This chain uses TRBV6-5 with TRBJ2-2; D unclear. Trimming took 3 bases from V and 6 from J, leaving 5 bases between them. Germline assignment: CDR1 MNHEY and CDR2 SVGAGI. The CDR3 length is 12 residues. The CDR3 loop reads CASSYWPGELFF. The CDR3 DNA is TGTGCCAGCAGTTATTGGCCCGGGGAGCTGTTTTTT.

The chain carries TRBV7-2 and TRBJ2-1; the match to TRBD2 covers 8 bases. The CDR3 consists of 15 residues. CDR1 and CDR2 from the germline V gene are SGHTA and FQGNSA. J lost 5 bases, V lost 8 bases, and 11 bases had no gene match. The CDR3 sequence is CASRPGGAFHNEQFF. The CDR3 bases are TGTGCCAGCCGGCCCGGGGGGGCCTTCCACAATGAGCAGTTCTTC.

This chain joins TRBV6-5 and TRBJ1-2, with D tentatively TRBD1 (5 bases). This CDR3 comprises 13 residues. The V and J ends lost 2 bases and 3 bases respectively, with 7 bases between them. Germline V lookup: CDR1 MNHEY, CDR2 SVGAGI. CDR3 sequence (DNA): TGTGCCAGCAGTTACGGGGCGGACTATGGCTACACCTTC. Protein sequence: CASSYGADYGYTF.

The J gene is TRBJ1-1, the V gene TRBV10-3, with D uncertain. Germline lookup yields CDR1 ENHRY and CDR2 SYGVKD. The CDR3 spans 12 residues. Trimming took off 10 bases at V and 0 bases at J, with 9 bases between the two ends. The CDR3 nucleotides are TGTGCCACGAGGGCGGTGAACACTGAAGCTTTCTTT. This gives the protein CATRAVNTEAFF.